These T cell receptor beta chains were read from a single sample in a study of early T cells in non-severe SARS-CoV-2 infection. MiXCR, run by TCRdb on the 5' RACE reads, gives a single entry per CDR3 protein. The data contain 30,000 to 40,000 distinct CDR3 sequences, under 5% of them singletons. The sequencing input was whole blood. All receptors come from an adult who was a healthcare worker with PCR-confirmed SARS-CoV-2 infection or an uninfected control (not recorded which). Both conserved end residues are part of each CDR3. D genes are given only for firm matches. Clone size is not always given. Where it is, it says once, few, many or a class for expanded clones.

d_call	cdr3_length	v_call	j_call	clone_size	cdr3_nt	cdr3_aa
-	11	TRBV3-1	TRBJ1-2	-	TGTGCCAGCAGTAACAGGGATGGCTACACCTTC	CASSNRDGYTF
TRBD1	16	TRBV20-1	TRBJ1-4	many	TGCAGTGCCCTGGACAGGGGAGATTCCTATAATGAAAAACTGTTTTTT	CSALDRGDSYNEKLFF
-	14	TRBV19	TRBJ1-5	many	TGTGCCAGTAGTATGGCGCAGGGCTATCAGCCCCAGCATTTT	CASSMAQGYQPQHF
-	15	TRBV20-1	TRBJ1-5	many	TGCAGTGCTAGTAGCACAAGCCACCCGAGGCAGCCCCAGCATTTT	CSASSTSHPRQPQHF
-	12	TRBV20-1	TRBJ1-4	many	TGCAGTGCTAGGGTTTCGGGTGGAAAACTGTTTTTT	CSARVSGGKLFF
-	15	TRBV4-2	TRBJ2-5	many	TGTGCCAGCAGCCCGACCGCTTCTAGCCAAGAGACCCAGTACTTC	CASSPTASSQETQYF
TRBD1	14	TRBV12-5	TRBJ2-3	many	TGTGCTAGTGGTCGGACAGGTCTTACAGATACGCAGTATTTT	CASGRTGLTDTQYF
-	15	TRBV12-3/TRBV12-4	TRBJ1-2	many	TGTGCCAGCAGTTTCTTCGAAACGGAGAGCTATGGCTACACCTTC	CASSFFETESYGYTF
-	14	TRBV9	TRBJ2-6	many	TGTGCCAGCAGTCGAACCTCTGGGGCCAACGTCCTGACTTTC	CASSRTSGANVLTF
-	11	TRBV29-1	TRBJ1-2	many	TGCAGCGTTGACGGGGGTGGCGGCTACACCTTC	CSVDGGGGYTF
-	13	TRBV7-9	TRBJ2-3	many	TGTGCCAGCAGCTTAGTGGGTGGAGATACGCAGTATTTT	CASSLVGGDTQYF
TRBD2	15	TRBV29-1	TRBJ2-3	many	TGCAGCGTAAACCGTCGGGGAGGGGTCACAGATACGCAGTATTTT	CSVNRRGGVTDTQYF
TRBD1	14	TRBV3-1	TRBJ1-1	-	TGTGCCAGCAGCATTCGGACAGGGAACACTGAAGCTTTCTTT	CASSIRTGNTEAFF
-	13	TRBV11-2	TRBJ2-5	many	TGTGCCAGCAGCTTAAGATCAAGGGAGACCCAGTACTTC	CASSLRSRETQYF
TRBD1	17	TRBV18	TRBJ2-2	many	TGTGCCAGCTCGAGATCTTCCCGGACAGGGAACACCGGGGAGCTGTTTTTT	CASSRSSRTGNTGELFF
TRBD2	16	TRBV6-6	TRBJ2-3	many	TGTGCCAGCAGTTACGGGCTAGCGGGGGTAATAGATACGCAGTATTTT	CASSYGLAGVIDTQYF
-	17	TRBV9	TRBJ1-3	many	TGTGCCAGCAGCCCCCACAGGGCTCCGAGCTCTGGAAACACCATATATTTT	CASSPHRAPSSGNTIYF
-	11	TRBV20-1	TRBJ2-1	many	TGCAGTGCTAGAGTCGGGATTTCCAAGTTCTTC	CSARVGISKFF
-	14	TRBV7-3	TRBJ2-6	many	TGTGCCAGCAGCGCGTCCTCTGGGGCCAACGTCCTGACTTTC	CASSASSGANVLTF
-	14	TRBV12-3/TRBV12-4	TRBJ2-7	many	TGTGCCAGCAGGAGAGACGCAGCCTACGGGGAGCAGTACTTC	CASRRDAAYGEQYF
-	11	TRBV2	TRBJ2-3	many	TGTGCCAGCACGGGGCTAGATACGCAGTATTTT	CASTGLDTQYF
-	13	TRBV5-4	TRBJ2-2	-	TGTGCCAGCAGGCAGGCGGGGACCGGGGAGCTGTTTTTT	CASRQAGTGELFF
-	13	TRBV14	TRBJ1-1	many	TGTGCCAGCAGCCCAGACTTGAACACTGAAGCTTTCTTT	CASSPDLNTEAFF
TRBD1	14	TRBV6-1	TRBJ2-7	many	TGTGCCAGCAGTGGACGGACAGGGGGCGGGGAGCAGTACTTC	CASSGRTGGGEQYF
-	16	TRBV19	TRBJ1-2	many	TGTGCCAGTAGTTCCGTGGACGGACGACCTTATTATGGCTACACCTTC	CASSSVDGRPYYGYTF
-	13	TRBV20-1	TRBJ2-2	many	TGCAGTGTGTTATCGGAGAACACCGGGGAGCTGTTTTTT	CSVLSENTGELFF
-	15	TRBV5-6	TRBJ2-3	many	TGTGCCAGCAGCTTGCAGGGACACCTCACAGATACGCAGTATTTT	CASSLQGHLTDTQYF
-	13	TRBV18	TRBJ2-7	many	TGTGCCAGCTCACGAGGGGGAGGCGACGAGCAGTACTTC	CASSRGGGDEQYF
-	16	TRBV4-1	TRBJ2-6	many	TGCGCCAGCAGCCAAGGTGCAGGGGTTGGGGCCAACGTCCTGACTTTC	CASSQGAGVGANVLTF
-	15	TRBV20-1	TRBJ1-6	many	TGCAGTGCTAGAGCGTACCAAGGGCTCGGTTCACCCCTCCACTTT	CSARAYQGLGSPLHF
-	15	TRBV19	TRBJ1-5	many	TGTGCCAGTAGTATCAACAGGAATAGCAATCAGCCCCAGCATTTT	CASSINRNSNQPQHF
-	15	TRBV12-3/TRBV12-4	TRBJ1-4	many	TGTGCCAGCAGGGCCCCAGGGGAGGTCGGTGAAAAACTGTTTTTT	CASRAPGEVGEKLFF
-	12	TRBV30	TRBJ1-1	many	TGTGCCTGGAGTCCTCCTGGCTCTCCAGCTTTCTTT	CAWSPPGSPAFF
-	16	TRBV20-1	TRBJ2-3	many	TGCAGTGCTAGAGATGTTTTAAGTGGGAACACAGATACGCAGTATTTT	CSARDVLSGNTDTQYF
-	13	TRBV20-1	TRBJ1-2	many	TGCAGTGCTAGTGACCGCCGCTCCTATGGCTACACCTTC	CSASDRRSYGYTF
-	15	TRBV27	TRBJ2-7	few	TGTGCCAGCAGTTGGACCCTGGACCCGCGCTACGAGCAGTACTTC	CASSWTLDPRYEQYF
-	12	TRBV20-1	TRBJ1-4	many	TGCAGTGCTAGAGGACGGCATGAAAAACTGTTTTTT	CSARGRHEKLFF
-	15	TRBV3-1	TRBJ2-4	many	TGTGCCAGCAGCCAAGAAGGGGTTGCCAAAAACATTCAGTACTTC	CASSQEGVAKNIQYF
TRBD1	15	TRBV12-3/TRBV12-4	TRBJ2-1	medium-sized	TGTGCCAGCAGTTTACTGGGACAGGGGGCTAATGAGCAGTTCTTC	CASSLLGQGANEQFF
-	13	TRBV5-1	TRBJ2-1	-	TGCGCCAGCAGCTTAGACGGATTCAATGAGCAGTTCTTC	CASSLDGFNEQFF
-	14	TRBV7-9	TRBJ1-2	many	TGTGCCGGGACGAGATTGGGGGACCTACATGGCTACACCTTC	CAGTRLGDLHGYTF